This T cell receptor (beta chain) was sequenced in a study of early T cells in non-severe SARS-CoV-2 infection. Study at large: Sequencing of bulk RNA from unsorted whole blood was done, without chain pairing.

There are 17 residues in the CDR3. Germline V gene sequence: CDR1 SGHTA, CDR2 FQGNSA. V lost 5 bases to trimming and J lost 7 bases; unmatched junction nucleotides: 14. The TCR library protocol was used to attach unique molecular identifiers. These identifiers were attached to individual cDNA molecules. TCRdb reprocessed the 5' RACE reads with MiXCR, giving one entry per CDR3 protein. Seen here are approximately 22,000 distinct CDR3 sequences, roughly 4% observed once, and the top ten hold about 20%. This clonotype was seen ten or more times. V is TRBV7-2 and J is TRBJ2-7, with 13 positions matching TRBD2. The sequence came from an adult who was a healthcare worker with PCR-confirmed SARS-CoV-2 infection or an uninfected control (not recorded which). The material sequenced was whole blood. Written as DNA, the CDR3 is TGTGCCAGCAGCCGAACCCTTACTAGCGGGAGGGCCTGGGAGCAGTACTTC. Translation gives CASSRTLTSGRAWEQYF.